Following are 21 T cell receptor beta chains from one sample sequenced in a study of siplizumab effects on memory and regulatory T cells. Profiled with immunoSEQ multiplex PCR; TCRdb holds only in-frame clones, not every one. The data hold about 87,000 clones, with 75% to 90% observed a single time. What was sequenced was CD4+ T cells sorted from blood. Receptors originate from a human donor in good health.

The chain carries TRBV6-6 and TRBJ2-7, with D perhaps TRBD2 (6 bases). Germline assignment: CDR1 MNHNY and CDR2 SVGAGI (reference sequence). This CDR3 has 16 amino acids. Trimming removed 3 bases at V and 6 bases at J, with 21 bases between. The DNA for the CDR3 is TGTGCCAGCAGTTATTCGAAAGCTAGCGTATCCCTCGAGCAGTACTTC. Translated, it gives CASSYSKASVSLEQYF.

This sequence joins TRBV7-9 and TRBJ2-1; D gene uncertain. V was shortened by 4 bases and J by 7 bases, with 11 bases between the two germline ends. There are 13 residues in the CDR3. Germline V gene lookup returns CDR1 SEHNR and CDR2 FQNEAQ (reference sequence). CDR3 amino acids: CASSSGPPNEQFF. In DNA, the CDR3 is TGTGCCAGCAGCTCCGGGCCTCCTAATGAGCAGTTCTTC.

This chain links TRBV6-6 with TRBJ2-2; maybe TRBD1 (5 bases). The CDR3 spans 14 residues. V was clipped by 5 bases and J by 0 bases, with 7 bases between them. Germline CDR1 and CDR2: MNHNY and SVGAGI (reference sequence). CDR3 nucleotides: TGTGCCAGCAGTAAGACAGCGAACACCGGGGAGCTGTTTTTT. Protein: CASSKTANTGELFF.

As to this clone: Within the sample, other DNA sequences also encode this same CDR3. V is TRBV27 and J is TRBJ2-3; 14 bases map to TRBD2. The CDR3 spans 16 residues. The junction had 3 bases not matched to a gene; V was cut back by 4 bases and J by 3 bases. Germline V gene lookup returns CDR1 MNHEY and CDR2 SMNVEV (reference sequence). CDR3 coding DNA: TGTGCCAGCAGTTCAAGACTAGCGGGAGGGACAGATACGCAGTATTTT. Translated: CASSSRLAGGTDTQYF.

In regard to this clone: A junction end diverges from the germline sequence, so it may reflect a read error. The chain has TRBV7-7 and TRBJ2-1, with 9 bases lining up with TRBD2. This CDR3 has 13 amino acids. The germline V gene has CDR1 SSHAT and CDR2 FNYEAQ (reference sequence). The CDR3 DNA is TGTGCTAGCAGCCTAGCGGGGCGGCCTGAGCAGTTCTTC. Protein sequence: CASSLAGRPEQFF. The whole variable domain, remainder taken from reference TRBV7-7 and TRBJ2-1, is GAGVSQSPRYKVTKRGQDVTLRCDPISSHATLYWYQQALGQGPEFLTYFNYEAQPDKSGLPSDRFSAERPEGSISTLTIQRTEQRDSAMYRCASSLAGRPEQFFGPGTRLTVL.

The chain links TRBV5-1 to TRBJ2-3; a weak D match, TRBD2 (7 bases). V dropped 4 bases and J dropped 0 bases, with 15 bases sitting between them. This CDR3 contains 16 residues. CDR1 SGHRS and CDR2 YFSETQ come from the germline V gene. CDR3 DNA sequence: TGCGCCAGCAGCCCGGTGGGGGGGCCTAGCACAGATACGCAGTATTTT. It encodes CASSPVGGPSTDTQYF.

The chain combines TRBV28 with TRBJ1-4; 8 bases map to TRBD1. This CDR3 is 15 amino acids long. Germline loops: CDR1 MDHEN, CDR2 SYDVKM. Trimming at V came to 5 bases and at J to 5 bases, leaving 7 bases not matched to a gene. As DNA, the CDR3 is TGTGCCAGCAGTGACGTGGACAGGGAAAATGAAAAACTGTTTTTT. Amino acids: CASSDVDRENEKLFF.

The V call is TRBV5-4, the J call TRBJ2-1, with 9 bases fitting TRBD2. The CDR3 is 15 amino acids. With 4 bases clipped from V and 0 bases from J, the junction kept 2 bases outside the gene matches. Germline CDR1 reads SGHNT; CDR2 reads YYREEE (reference sequence). CDR3 in DNA: TGTGCCAGCAGCCAGACTAGCGGCTCCTACAATGAGCAGTTCTTC. Protein: CASSQTSGSYNEQFF.

This chain joins TRBV6-5 and TRBJ2-3; tentatively, D is TRBD1 or TRBD2 (6 bases each). Trimming stripped 2 bases from V and 4 bases from J, with 10 bases between. Germline lookup yields CDR1 MNHEY and CDR2 SVGAGI. There are 14 residues in the CDR3. CDR3 loop: CASSYRGASDTQYF. The DNA for the CDR3 is TGTGCCAGCAGTTACAGGGGGGCATCAGATACGCAGTATTTT.

The V and J genes are TRBV2 and TRBJ1-1; D is unclear. Germline assignment: CDR1 SNHLY and CDR2 FYNNEI. V shed 9 bases and J shed 0 bases, with 14 bases lying between them. The CDR3 totals 14 residues. The CDR3 coding sequence is TGTGCCAGTCTGCCTGGAATTGTGAACACTGAAGCTTTCTTT. It is translated as CASLPGIVNTEAFF. The variable domain in full, completed from reference TRBV2 and TRBJ1-1, reads EPEVTQTPSHQVTQMGQEVILRCVPISNHLYFYWYRQILGQKVEFLVSFYNNEISEKSEIFDDQFSVERPDGSNFTLKIRSTKLEDSAMYFCASLPGIVNTEAFFGQGTRLTVV.

V is TRBV21-1 and J is TRBJ1-5; no check of the table's D call, TRBD1, against the DNA was made. TRBV21-1 is listed as a pseudogene. The length of the CDR3 is 15 residues. The CDR3 bases are TGTGCCAGCAGCAATAAGGGGCAGGAAGGCCAGCCCCAGCATTTT. Translated, it gives CASSNKGQEGQPQHF.

With respect to this clone: The junction does not match germline at one end; this may be a read error. The chain links TRBV7-2 to TRBJ2-3, with TRBD2 matching 9 bases. The CDR3 is made up of 15 amino acids. CDR1 SGHTA and CDR2 FQGNSA come from the germline V gene. The CDR3 reads CASSLAGLFTDTQYF. Written as DNA, the CDR3 is TGTGCCAGCAGCCTAGCGGGACTCTTCACAGATACGCAGTATTTT. The complete variable domain, with remaining parts taken from reference TRBV7-2 and TRBJ2-3, reads GAGVSQSPSNKVTEKGKDVELRCDPISGHTALYWYRQSLGQGLEFLIYFQGNSAPDKSGLPSDRFSAERTGGSVSTLTIQRTQQEDSAVYLCASSLAGLFTDTQYFGPGTRLTVL.

The CDR3 sequence: CASSAGLRGNEQYF. DNA for the CDR3: TGTGCCAGTAGTGCGGGACTCAGGGGAAACGAGCAGTACTTC. This chain connects TRBV19 to TRBJ2-7; D assignment may be TRBD1 or TRBD2 (6 bases each). Between the trimmed V and J ends, which lost 5 bases and 5 bases, there was a span of 16 bases. The germline CDR1 and CDR2 sequences are LNHDA and SQIVND (reference sequence). The CDR3 sequence is 14 residues long.

The rearrangement uses TRBV9 and TRBJ2-6; D gene unclear. V shed 0 bases and J shed 4 bases, with 11 bases lying between them. There are 16 residues in the CDR3. Germline CDR1 SGDLS, CDR2 YYNGEE. In nucleotides, the CDR3 is TGTGCCAGCAGCGTAGCTCCAGCGTCCGGGGCCAACGTCCTGACTTTC. It translates to CASSVAPASGANVLTF.

About this clone itself: An end of the junction differs from the germline gene, which may be a read error. The same CDR3 arises from other DNA sequences in this sample as well. The CDR3 is CASSLVAGVIYNEQFF. The CDR3 DNA sequence: TGTGCCAGCAGCTTAGTAGCGGGAGTAATATACAATGAGCAATTCTTC. This chain links TRBV11-1 with TRBJ2-1; 9 bases are shared with TRBD2. The CDR3 covers 16 residues. Germline V gives CDR1 SGHAT, CDR2 FQDESV (reference sequence).

This clone appeared a single time. The genes are TRBV29-1 and TRBJ2-1, with 7 bases matching TRBD2. Germline assignment: CDR1 SQVTM and CDR2 ANQGSEA. The CDR3 length is 14 residues. V trimming: 3 bases; J trimming: 7 bases; junction bases outside the gene matches: 9. In DNA, the CDR3 is TGCAGCGTTGAGAGGGCGGGAGTAGGGAATGAGCAGTTCTTC. As protein: CSVERAGVGNEQFF.

The V call is TRBV4-2, the J call TRBJ2-5, with no clear D. CDR3 length equals 17 residues. Germline CDR1 reads LGHNA; CDR2 reads YNFKEQ. V lost 0 bases and J 2 bases, leaving 16 bases between the germline ends. The CDR3 DNA reads as TGTGCCAGCAGCCAAGAAGTGTACGGAAACAGTCAAGAGACCCAGTACTTC. Amino acids: CASSQEVYGNSQETQYF.

The CDR3 DNA reads TGTGCCAGCAGCCCAATACCGGGCCCTACTTCTGGAAACACCATATATTTT. It translates to CASSPIPGPTSGNTIYF. The chain uses TRBV7-8 and TRBJ1-3; no reliable D call. This CDR3 is built from 17 residues. The V end lost 5 bases, the J end lost 1 base, and 18 bases lay between the germline ends. The germline CDR1 and CDR2 sequences are SGHVS and FQNEAQ. Variable domain in full (rest from reference TRBV7-8 and TRBJ1-3): GAGVSQSPRYKVAKRGQDVALRCDPISGHVSLFWYQQALGQGPEFLTYFQNEAQLDKSGLPSDRFFAERPEGSVSTLKIQRTQQEDSAVYLCASSPIPGPTSGNTIYFGEGSWLTVV.

The count of this clone is one. The chain combines TRBV7-3 with TRBJ2-6; D is unresolved. Per the germline V gene, CDR1 is SGHTA and CDR2 is FQGTGA. This CDR3 has 16 amino acids. V was shortened by 2 bases and J by 4 bases, with 12 bases between the two germline ends. CDR3 loop: CASSLSHQEGANVLTF. Written as DNA, the CDR3 is TGTGCCAGCAGCTTATCCCACCAGGAGGGGGCCAACGTCCTGACTTTC. Based on the CDR3 plus reference TRBV7-3 and TRBJ2-6, the full variable domain is GAGVSQTPSNKVTEKGKYVELRCDPISGHTALYWYRQSLGQGPEFLIYFQGTGAADDSGLPNDRFFAVRPEGSVSTLKIQRTERGDSAVYLCASSLSHQEGANVLTFGAGSRLTVL.

DNA for the CDR3: TGTGCCAGCAGTGAAAAAACAGGGAGAAGAGAGACCCAGTACTTC. It specifies CASSEKTGRRETQYF. The rearrangement uses TRBV2 and TRBJ2-5, with D maybe TRBD1 (6 bases). The ends were cut back, 2 bases at V and 4 bases at J, with 14 bases in the middle. CDR1 SNHLY and CDR2 FYNNEI come from the germline V gene. This CDR3 region has 15 residues.

This clone was seen a single time. The chain combines TRBV5-1 with TRBJ2-1; no clear D gene. This CDR3 comprises 15 residues. Trimming left V 3 bases short and J 5 bases short, with 15 bases between. Germline V gene lookup returns CDR1 SGHRS and CDR2 YFSETQ. CDR3 sequence (DNA): TGCGCCAGCAGCTCGGATCCGTATAGGGACAATGAGCAGTTCTTC. It is translated as CASSSDPYRDNEQFF.